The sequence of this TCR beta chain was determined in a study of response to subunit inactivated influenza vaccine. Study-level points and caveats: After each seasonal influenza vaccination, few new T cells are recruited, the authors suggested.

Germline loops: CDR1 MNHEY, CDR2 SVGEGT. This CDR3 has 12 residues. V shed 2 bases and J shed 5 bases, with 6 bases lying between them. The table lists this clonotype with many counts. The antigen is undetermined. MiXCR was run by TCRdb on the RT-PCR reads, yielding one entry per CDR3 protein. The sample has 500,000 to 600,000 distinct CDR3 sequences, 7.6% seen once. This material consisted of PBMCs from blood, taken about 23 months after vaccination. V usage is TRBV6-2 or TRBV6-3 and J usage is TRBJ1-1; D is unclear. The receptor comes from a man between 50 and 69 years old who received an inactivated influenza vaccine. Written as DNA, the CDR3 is TGTGCCAGCAGTTACGCGGTAACTGAAGCTTTCTTT. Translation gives CASSYAVTEAFF.